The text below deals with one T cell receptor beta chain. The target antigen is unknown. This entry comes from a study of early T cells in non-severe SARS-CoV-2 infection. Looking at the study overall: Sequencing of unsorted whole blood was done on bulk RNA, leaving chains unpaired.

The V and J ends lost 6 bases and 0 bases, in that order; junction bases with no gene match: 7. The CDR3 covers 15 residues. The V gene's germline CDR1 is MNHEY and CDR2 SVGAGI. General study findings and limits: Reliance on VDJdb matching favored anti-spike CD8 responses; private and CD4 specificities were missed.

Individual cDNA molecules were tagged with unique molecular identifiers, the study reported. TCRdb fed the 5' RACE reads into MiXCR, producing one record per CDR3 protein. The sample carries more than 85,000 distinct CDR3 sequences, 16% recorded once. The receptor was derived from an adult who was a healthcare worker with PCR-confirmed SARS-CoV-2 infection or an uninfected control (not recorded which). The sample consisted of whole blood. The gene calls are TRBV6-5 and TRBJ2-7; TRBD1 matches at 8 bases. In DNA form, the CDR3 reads TGTGCCAGCAGACCCGGGACAGGAAACTCCTACGAGCAGTACTTC. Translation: CASRPGTGNSYEQYF.